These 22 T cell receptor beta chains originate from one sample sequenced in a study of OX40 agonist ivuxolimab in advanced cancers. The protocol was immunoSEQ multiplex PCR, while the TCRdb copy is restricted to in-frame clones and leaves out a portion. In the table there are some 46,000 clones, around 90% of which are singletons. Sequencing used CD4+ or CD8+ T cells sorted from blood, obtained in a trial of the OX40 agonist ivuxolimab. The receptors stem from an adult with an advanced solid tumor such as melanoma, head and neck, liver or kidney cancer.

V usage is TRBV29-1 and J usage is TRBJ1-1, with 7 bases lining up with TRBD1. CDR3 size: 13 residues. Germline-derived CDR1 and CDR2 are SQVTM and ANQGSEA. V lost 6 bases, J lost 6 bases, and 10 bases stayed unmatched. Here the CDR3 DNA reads TGCAGCGTCAGAGGAGGGGGCAGAGCTGAAGCTTTCTTT. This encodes CSVRGGGRAEAFF.

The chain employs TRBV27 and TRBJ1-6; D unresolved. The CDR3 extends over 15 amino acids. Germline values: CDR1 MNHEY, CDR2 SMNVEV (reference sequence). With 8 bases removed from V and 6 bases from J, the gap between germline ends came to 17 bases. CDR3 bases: TGTGCCAGCTCCCATGGGGTTCTACTTAATTCACCCCTCCACTTT. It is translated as CASSHGVLLNSPLHF.

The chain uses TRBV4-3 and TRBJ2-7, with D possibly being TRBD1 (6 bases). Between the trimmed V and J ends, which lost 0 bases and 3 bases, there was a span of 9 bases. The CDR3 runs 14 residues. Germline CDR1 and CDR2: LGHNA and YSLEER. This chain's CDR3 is CASSQDRGNYEQYF. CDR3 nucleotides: TGCGCCAGCAGCCAAGATAGGGGGAACTACGAGCAGTACTTC.

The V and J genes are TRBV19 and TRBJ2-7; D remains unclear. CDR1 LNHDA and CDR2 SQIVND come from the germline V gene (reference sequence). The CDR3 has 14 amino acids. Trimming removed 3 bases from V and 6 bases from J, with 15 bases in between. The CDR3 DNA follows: TGTGCCAGTAGTATGGCGGATTGGGGTACCGAGCAGTACTTC. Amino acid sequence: CASSMADWGTEQYF.

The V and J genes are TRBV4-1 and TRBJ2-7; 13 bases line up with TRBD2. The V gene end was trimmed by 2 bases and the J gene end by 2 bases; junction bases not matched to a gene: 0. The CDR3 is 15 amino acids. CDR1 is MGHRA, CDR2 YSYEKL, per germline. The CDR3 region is CASSQTSGGAYEQYF. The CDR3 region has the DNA TGCGCCAGCAGCCAAACTAGCGGGGGGGCCTACGAGCAGTACTTC.

The CDR3 loop reads CASSSGGQGHDNEQFF. The CDR3 coding sequence is TGTGCCAGCAGCTCAGGGGGACAGGGTCATGACAATGAGCAGTTCTTC. This chain connects TRBV11-1 to TRBJ2-1; 9 bases are a match to TRBD1. V lost 4 bases, J lost 5 bases, and 9 bases stayed unmatched. Per the germline V gene, CDR1 is SGHAT and CDR2 is FQDESV (reference sequence). This CDR3 spans 16 amino acids.

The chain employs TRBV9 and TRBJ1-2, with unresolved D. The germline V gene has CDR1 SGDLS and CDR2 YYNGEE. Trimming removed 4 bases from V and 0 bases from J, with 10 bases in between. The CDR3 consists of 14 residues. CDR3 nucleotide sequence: TGTGCCAGCAGCCCCGAGACTCCTAACTATGGCTACACCTTC. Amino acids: CASSPETPNYGYTF.

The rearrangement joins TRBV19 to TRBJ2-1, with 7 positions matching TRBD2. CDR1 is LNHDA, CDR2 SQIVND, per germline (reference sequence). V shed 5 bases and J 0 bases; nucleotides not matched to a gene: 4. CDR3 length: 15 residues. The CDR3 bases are TGTGCCAGTAGTTTGGGAGGGAGCTCCTACAATGAGCAGTTCTTC. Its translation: CASSLGGSSYNEQFF.

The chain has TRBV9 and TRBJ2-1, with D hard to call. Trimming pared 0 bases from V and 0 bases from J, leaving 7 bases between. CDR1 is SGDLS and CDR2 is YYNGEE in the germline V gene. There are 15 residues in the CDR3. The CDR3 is CASSVGSLSYNEQFF. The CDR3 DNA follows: TGTGCCAGCAGCGTAGGAAGTCTCTCCTACAATGAGCAGTTCTTC.

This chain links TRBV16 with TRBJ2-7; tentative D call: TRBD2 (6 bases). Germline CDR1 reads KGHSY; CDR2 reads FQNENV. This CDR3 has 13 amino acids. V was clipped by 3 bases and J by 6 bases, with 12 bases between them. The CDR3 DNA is TGTGCCAGCAGCCATGGAGGGCAGGGCGAGCAGTACTTC. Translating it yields CASSHGGQGEQYF.

The CDR3 nucleotides read TGTGCCAGCAGCTTGGATGTGGCGAACGAGCAGTACTTC. The encoded protein is CASSLDVANEQYF. The V and J genes are TRBV5-6 and TRBJ2-7; D gene uncertain. The CDR3 has 13 amino acids. V was trimmed by 0 bases and J by 5 bases, leaving 9 bases between them. Germline CDR1 reads SGHDT; CDR2 reads YYEEEE. The whole variable domain, filled in from reference TRBV5-6 and TRBJ2-7, reads DAGVTQSPTHLIKTRGQQVTLRCSPKSGHDTVSWYQQALGQGPQFIFQYYEEEERQRGNFPDRFSGHQFPNYSSELNVNALLLGDSALYLCASSLDVANEQYFGPGTRLTVT.

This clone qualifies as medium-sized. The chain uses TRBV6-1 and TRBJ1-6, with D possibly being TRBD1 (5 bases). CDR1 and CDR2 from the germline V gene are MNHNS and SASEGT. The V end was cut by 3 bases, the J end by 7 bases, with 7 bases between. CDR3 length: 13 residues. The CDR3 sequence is CASSDRENSPLHF. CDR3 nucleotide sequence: TGTGCCAGCAGTGACAGGGAAAATTCACCCCTCCACTTT.

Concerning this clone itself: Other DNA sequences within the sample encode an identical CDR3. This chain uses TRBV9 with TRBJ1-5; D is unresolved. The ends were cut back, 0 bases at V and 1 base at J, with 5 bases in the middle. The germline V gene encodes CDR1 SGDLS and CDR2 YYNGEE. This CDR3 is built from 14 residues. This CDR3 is CASSVEGSNQPQHF. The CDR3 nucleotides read TGTGCCAGCAGCGTAGAAGGGAGCAATCAGCCCCAGCATTTT.

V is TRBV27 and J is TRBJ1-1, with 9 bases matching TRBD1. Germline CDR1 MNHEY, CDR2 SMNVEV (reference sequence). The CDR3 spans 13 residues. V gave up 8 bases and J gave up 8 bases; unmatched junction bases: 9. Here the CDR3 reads CASLEDRGMEAFF. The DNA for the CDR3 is TGTGCCAGCCTTGAGGACAGGGGAATGGAAGCTTTCTTT.

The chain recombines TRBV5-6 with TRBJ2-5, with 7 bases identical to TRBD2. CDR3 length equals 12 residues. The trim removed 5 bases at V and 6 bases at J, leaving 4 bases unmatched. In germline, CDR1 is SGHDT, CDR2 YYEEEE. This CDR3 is CASSWDYKTQYF. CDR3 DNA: TGTGCCAGCAGTTGGGACTATAAGACCCAGTACTTC.

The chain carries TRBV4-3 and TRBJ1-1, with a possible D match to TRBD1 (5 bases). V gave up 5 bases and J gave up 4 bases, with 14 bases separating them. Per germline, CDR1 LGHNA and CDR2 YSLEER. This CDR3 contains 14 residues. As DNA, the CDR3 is TGCGCCAGCAGCATCGTGGGGGTCGGCACTGAAGCTTTCTTT. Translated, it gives CASSIVGVGTEAFF.

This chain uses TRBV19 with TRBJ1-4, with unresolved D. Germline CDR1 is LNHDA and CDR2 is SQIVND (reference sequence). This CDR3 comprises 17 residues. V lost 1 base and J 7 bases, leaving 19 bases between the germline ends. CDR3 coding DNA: TGTGCCAGTAGTATAGCGGGGAAGGGATTATTTATTGAAAAACTGTTTTTT. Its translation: CASSIAGKGLFIEKLFF.

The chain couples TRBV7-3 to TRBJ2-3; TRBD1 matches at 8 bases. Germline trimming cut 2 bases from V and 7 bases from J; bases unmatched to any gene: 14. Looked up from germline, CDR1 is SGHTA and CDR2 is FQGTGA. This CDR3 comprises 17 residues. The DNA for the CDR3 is TGTGCCAGCAGCTTAGAGGGGTTGGGGCAGGGGGCTTATACGCAGTATTTT. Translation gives CASSLEGLGQGAYTQYF.

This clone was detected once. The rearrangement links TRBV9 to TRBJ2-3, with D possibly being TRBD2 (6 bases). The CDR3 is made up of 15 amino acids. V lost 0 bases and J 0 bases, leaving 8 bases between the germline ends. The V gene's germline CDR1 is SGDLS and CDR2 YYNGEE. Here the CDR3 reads CASSVEGTSTDTQYF. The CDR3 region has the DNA TGTGCCAGCAGCGTAGAGGGGACTAGCACAGATACGCAGTATTTT.

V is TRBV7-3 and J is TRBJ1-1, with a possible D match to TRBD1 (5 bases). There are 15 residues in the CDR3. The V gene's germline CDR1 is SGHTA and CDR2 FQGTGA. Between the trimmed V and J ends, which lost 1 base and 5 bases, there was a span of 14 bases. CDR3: CASSLSAGISTEAFF. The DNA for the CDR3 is TGTGCCAGCAGCTTAAGCGCAGGGATAAGTACTGAAGCTTTCTTT. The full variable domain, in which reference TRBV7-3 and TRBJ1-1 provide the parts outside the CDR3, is GAGVSQTPSNKVTEKGKYVELRCDPISGHTALYWYRQSLGQGPEFLIYFQGTGAADDSGLPNDRFFAVRPEGSVSTLKIQRTERGDSAVYLCASSLSAGISTEAFFGQGTRLTVV.

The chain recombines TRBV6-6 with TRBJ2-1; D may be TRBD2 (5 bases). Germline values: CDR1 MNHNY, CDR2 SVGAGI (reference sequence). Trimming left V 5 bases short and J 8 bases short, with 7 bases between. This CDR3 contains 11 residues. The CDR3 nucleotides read TGTGCCAGCAGTCCCGGGGATGAGCAGTTCTTC. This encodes CASSPGDEQFF.

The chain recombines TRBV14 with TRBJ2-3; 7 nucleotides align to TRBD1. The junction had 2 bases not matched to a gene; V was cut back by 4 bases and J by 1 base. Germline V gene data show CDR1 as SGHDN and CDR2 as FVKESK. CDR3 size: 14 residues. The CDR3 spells CASSLGQGTDTQYF. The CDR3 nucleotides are TGTGCCAGCAGCCTCGGACAGGGCACAGATACGCAGTATTTT. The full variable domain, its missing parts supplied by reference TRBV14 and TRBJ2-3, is EAGVTQFPSHSVIEKGQTVTLRCDPISGHDNLYWYRRVMGKEIKFLLHFVKESKQDESGMPNNRFLAERTGGTYSTLKVQPAELEDSGVYFCASSLGQGTDTQYFGPGTRLTVL.